The entry below gives a single T cell receptor (beta chain) sequence along with its context. Antigen unknown. TCRdb re-analysed the 5' RACE reads in MiXCR, keeping a single row per CDR3 protein. The sample holds hundreds of thousands of distinct CDR3 sequences, over 4% seen once. Germline CDR1 reads DFQATT; CDR2 reads SNEGSKA (reference sequence). Trimming shortened V by 4 bases and J by 7 bases, and 11 bases separated the two germline ends. This CDR3 is built from 11 residues. The data were obtained in a study of T cells after yellow fever vaccination. Notes on the study in general: Only a minor proportion of clonotypes was detected across both CD4 and CD8 compartments. FACS-sorted repertoires could contain abundant clonotypes contaminating from the bulk population.

Material: PBMCs, obtained 5 days after the yellow fever booster vaccination. This chain links TRBV20-1 with TRBJ2-7; a possible D gene is TRBD1 (6 bases). This sequence was found in a man younger than 35 who received the YFV17D yellow fever vaccine. The CDR3 reads CSAKTGQEQYF. The CDR3 DNA reads as TGCAGTGCTAAAACAGGGCAAGAGCAGTACTTC.